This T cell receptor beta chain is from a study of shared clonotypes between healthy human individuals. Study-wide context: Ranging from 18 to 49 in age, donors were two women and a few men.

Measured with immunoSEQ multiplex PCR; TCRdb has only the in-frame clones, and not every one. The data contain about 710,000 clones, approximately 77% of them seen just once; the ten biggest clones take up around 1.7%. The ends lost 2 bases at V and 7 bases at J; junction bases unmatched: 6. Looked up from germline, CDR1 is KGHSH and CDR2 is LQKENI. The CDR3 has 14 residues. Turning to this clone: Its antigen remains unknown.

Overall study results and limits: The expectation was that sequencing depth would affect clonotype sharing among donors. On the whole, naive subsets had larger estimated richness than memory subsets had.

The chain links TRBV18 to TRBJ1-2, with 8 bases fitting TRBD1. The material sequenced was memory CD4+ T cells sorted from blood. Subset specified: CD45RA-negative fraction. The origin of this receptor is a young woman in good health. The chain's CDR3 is CASSPGDRGGGYTF. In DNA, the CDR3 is TGTGCCAGCTCACCAGGCGACAGGGGTGGTGGCTACACCTTC.